This TCR beta chain was recorded in a study of T cells after yellow fever vaccination. Template-switching 5'RACE yielded the TCR cDNA; a universal primer site and UMIs were added in the process. A single record per CDR3 protein comes from TCRdb applying MiXCR to the 5' RACE reads. The sample gives more than 90,000 distinct CDR3 sequences, 8.4% of which show up once; about 25% is in the top ten. This clonotype has ten or more counts. Per germline, CDR1 SQVTM and CDR2 ANQGSEA. The CDR3 extends over 10 amino acids. The V end lost 5 bases, the J end lost 6 bases, and 6 bases lay between the germline ends.

The chain uses TRBV29-1 and TRBJ2-3; D is unclear. Specimen: CD8+ T cells sorted from PBMCs, collected 45 days after the yellow fever booster vaccination. This receptor was obtained from a man aged 25 to 40 who received the YFV17D yellow fever vaccine. The CDR3 loop reads CSVRLDTQYF. CDR3 nucleotides: TGCAGCGTTCGGTTGGATACGCAGTATTTT.